This T cell receptor (beta chain) originates from a study of T-cell memory formation after mild COVID-19. Findings and caveats of the study: Some clones that responded turned up in pre-infection memory, which suggests that cross-reactive memory joined in.

TCRdb passed the 5' RACE reads through MiXCR, listing each CDR3 protein once. This table has around 200,000 distinct CDR3 sequences, about 11% appearing once. A word on this clonotype: The antigen remains undetermined.

Germline V CDR1 and CDR2: LGHNA, YSLEER. The CDR3 sequence is 13 residues long. V was pared by 4 bases and J by 7 bases, with 13 bases between. The material sequenced was PBMCs or a T cell subset sorted from them (not recorded which). The receptor's source is a young man who had mild COVID-19 (a few samples of this study predate the infection). Cell type and time point are not known. The chain recombines TRBV4-3 with TRBJ1-2; D perhaps matches TRBD1 (6 bases). The CDR3 sequence is CASSPNRDIGYTF. The DNA of the CDR3 is TGCGCCAGCAGCCCGAACCGGGACATTGGCTACACCTTC.